A selection of T cell receptor beta chains follows, all from one sample in a study of CD8 T cells in ankylosing spondylitis. TCRdb redid the calling of the 5' RACE reads with MiXCR, one entry per CDR3 protein. The sample yields about 800,000 distinct CDR3 sequences, over 9.5% seen once. Material for sequencing was blood, either unsorted or a sorted T cell fraction (not recorded which). These receptors all come from a male donor with ankylosing spondylitis. Both conserved end residues are part of each CDR3. The order of the fields is J gene, clone size, V gene, D gene, CDR3 DNA, CDR3 protein. The D gene is left open where the match is weak. A clone size is listed for some rows: how often the clone was seen (once, few, many), or a class if it is expanded.

>TRBJ1-1|.|TRBV2|.
TGTGCCAGCAGTGAACGGGGGACGGGTGAAGCTTTCTTT
CASSERGTGEAFF
>TRBJ2-4|.|TRBV4-3|.
TGCGCCAGCAGCAAGACCAGCGGAGGTGAGGACATTCAGTACTTC
CASSKTSGGEDIQYF
>TRBJ2-3|few|TRBV24-1|.
TGTGCCACCAGTGATGCTAGCGTCGCTAGCACAGATACGCAGTATTTT
CATSDASVASTDTQYF
>TRBJ1-5|few|TRBV15|.
TGTGCCACCAGCAGAGGTGGGGGAGGAAGCAATCAGCCCCAGCATTTT
CATSRGGGGSNQPQHF
>TRBJ1-2|.|TRBV20-1|.
TGCAGTGCTGGACAGTTCTACTATGGCTACACCTTC
CSAGQFYYGYTF
>TRBJ2-6|once|TRBV4-3|.
TGCGCCAGCAGTCTCGATCTAGGCTCTGGGGCCAACGTCCTGACTTTC
CASSLDLGSGANVLTF
>TRBJ2-7|many|TRBV20-1|TRBD1
TGCAGTGCCGACAGGGAGATCTACGAGCAGTACTTC
CSADREIYEQYF
>TRBJ2-7|few|TRBV4-2|.
TGTGCCAGCAGCCAAGCGGGTGGGGTCTCCTACGAGCAGTACTTC
CASSQAGGVSYEQYF
>TRBJ2-7|many|TRBV25-1|.
TGTGCCAGCAGTGAAGTCGGGAACGAGCAGTACTTC
CASSEVGNEQYF
>TRBJ1-2|.|TRBV5-1|TRBD1
TGCGCCAGCAGGACCTCAGGGACAGCAGATTATGGCTACACCTTC
CASRTSGTADYGYTF
>TRBJ1-1|few|TRBV18|.
TGTGCCAGCTCACCGATTAACACTGAAGCTTTCTTT
CASSPINTEAFF
>TRBJ2-3|few|TRBV11-1|.
TGTGCCAGCAGCCTTGGACTATATTGGGACACTCGAACAGATACGCAGTATTTT
CASSLGLYWDTRTDTQYF
>TRBJ2-3|few|TRBV20-1|.
TGCAGTGCCTCGGACCGCCGTGGGGATACAGATACGCAGTATTTT
CSASDRRGDTDTQYF
>TRBJ1-6|few|TRBV6-1|.
TGTGCCAGCAGTCCCAACCGATTGAATTCACCCCTCCACTTT
CASSPNRLNSPLHF
>TRBJ2-3|many|TRBV28|TRBD2
TGTGCCAGCAGTTCCCTAGCGGGGGTGACAGATACGCAGTATTTT
CASSSLAGVTDTQYF
>TRBJ2-7|.|TRBV7-2|TRBD1
TGTGCCAGCAGCCCTTTCCCCCCGGGACAGGGTCCCGAGCAGTACTTC
CASSPFPPGQGPEQYF
>TRBJ1-2|.|TRBV12-3/TRBV12-4|.
TGTGCCAGCAGTTTAAACAGGGCCCTCTATGGCTACACCTTC
CASSLNRALYGYTF
>TRBJ1-1|.|TRBV4-1|.
TGCGCCAGCAGCCATCCATCCCTGAACACTGAAGCTTTCTTT
CASSHPSLNTEAFF
>TRBJ1-6|few|TRBV20-1|.
TGCAGTGCTAAGAAGGGGGGCGTTTATGATTCACCCCTCCACTTT
CSAKKGGVYDSPLHF
>TRBJ2-3|.|TRBV7-2|.
TGTGCCAGCGGGGTCCACACAGATACGCAGTATTTT
CASGVHTDTQYF